This T cell receptor (beta chain) appears in the sequencing data of a study of identifying expanded T cells in peripheral blood. Study-level results: Across healthy donors, higher total template counts meant significantly greater roughly two-week count variance. Over approximately two and four weeks, about 15 and 18 clones changed, versus 1.2 between replicates.

On this clone: Its antigen is not known.

During the collection period, no donor immune events like infections were recorded. Trimming left V 1 base short and J 7 bases short, with 16 bases between. The CDR3 spans 15 residues. The germline V gene has CDR1 MNHEY and CDR2 SMNVEV (reference sequence). The repertoire was sequenced with immunoSEQ multiplex PCR; TCRdb's copy has only in-frame clones and lacks some. Altogether 97,000 or so clones are present, 88% being singletons, with the ten largest covering 13% to 15%. Sequencing was done on a sample of blood. V usage is TRBV27 and J usage is TRBJ2-5; D not resolved. The TCR was taken from a person aged 18 to 75 in good health. CDR3 sequence reads: CASSLLGDDTRTQYF. CDR3 nucleotide sequence: TGTGCCAGCAGTTTATTAGGAGATGACACGCGGACCCAGTACTTC.